The next 6 T cell receptor beta chains were all read from a single sample in a study of blood T cells in healthy people across ages. With a J-beta primer mix and a sample-barcoded 5' primer, a second PCR ran about 7 to 12 cycles. From the 5' RACE reads, TCRdb called clonotypes with MiXCR, one entry per CDR3 protein. The table includes fewer than 800,000 distinct CDR3 sequences, around 49% detected once. The sequencing input was blood. Receptors were obtained from a woman in her sixties in good health.

V usage is TRBV7-2 and J usage is TRBJ1-1; D possibly corresponds to TRBD1 (5 bases). Trimming cost V 1 base and J 7 bases, with 10 bases left between them. Germline V gene sequence: CDR1 SGHTA, CDR2 FQGNSA. The CDR3 has 13 residues. CDR3 protein: CASSLGEGSEAFF. For the CDR3, the DNA is TGTGCCAGCAGCTTAGGTGAGGGGAGTGAAGCTTTCTTT. Full variable domain (remainder filled in from reference TRBV7-2 and TRBJ1-1): GAGVSQSPSNKVTEKGKDVELRCDPISGHTALYWYRQSLGQGLEFLIYFQGNSAPDKSGLPSDRFSAERTGGSVSTLTIQRTQQEDSAVYLCASSLGEGSEAFFGQGTRLTVV.

The chain has TRBV11-3 and TRBJ2-1; tentatively, D is TRBD2 (5 bases). Germline lookup yields CDR1 SGHNT and CDR2 YENEEA. V lost 1 base to trimming and J lost 10 bases, with 32 bases between them. CDR3 length: 20 residues. Here the CDR3 DNA reads TGTGCCAGCAGCTTAGGTGGGAATTTTTGGGGAGTGGGAGCGGCCGACGAGCAGTTCTTC. Translated: CASSLGGNFWGVGAADEQFF. Together with reference TRBV11-3 and TRBJ2-1, the CDR3 gives the full variable domain: EAGVVQSPRYKIIEKKQPVAFWCNPISGHNTLYWYLQNLGQGPELLIRYENEEAVDDSQLPKDRFSAERLKGVDSTLKIQPAELGDSAVYLCASSLGGNFWGVGAADEQFFGPGTRLTVL.

This clonotype was seen many times. The CDR3, as DNA: TGCGCCAGCAGCTCGATGGCCGGGAGTGAGCAGTTCTTC. It specifies CASSSMAGSEQFF. The chain uses TRBV5-1 and TRBJ2-1; weak D call: TRBD2 (6 bases). The CDR3 is 13 residues long. Germline CDR1 is SGHRS and CDR2 is YFSETQ. V was shortened by 3 bases and J by 9 bases, with 13 bases between the two germline ends.

This chain uses TRBV5-1 with TRBJ2-5; D perhaps matches TRBD1 (5 bases). Near its end, the DNA agrees better with TRBJ2-7, so the J call may be wrong. The CDR3 is made up of 14 amino acids. CDR1 and CDR2 from the germline V gene are SGHRS and YFSETQ. CDR3 residues: CASSSGSSGDEQYF. The CDR3, as DNA: TGCGCCAGCAGCTCAGGGTCCTCTGGGGACGAGCAGTACTTC.

This clonotype was observed a handful of times. The chain is built from TRBV7-2 and TRBJ2-7; D call uncertain. The CDR3 has 15 residues. V lost 1 base, J lost 9 bases, and 19 bases lay in between. Germline V gene sequence: CDR1 SGHTA, CDR2 FQGNSA. The CDR3 here is CASSLVGAPPPGQYF. The CDR3, as DNA: TGTGCCAGCAGCTTAGTTGGAGCCCCCCCGCCTGGGCAGTACTTC.

This clonotype was observed many times. The V gene is TRBV20-1, the J gene TRBJ2-7; D is unclear. V was trimmed by 6 bases and J by 4 bases, leaving 19 bases between them. Germline V gene sequence: CDR1 DFQATT, CDR2 SNEGSKA (reference sequence). The length of the CDR3 is 14 residues. The chain's CDR3 is CSAPNEGFGYEQYF. CDR3 DNA: TGCAGTGCCCCTAATGAAGGATTTGGTTACGAGCAGTACTTC.